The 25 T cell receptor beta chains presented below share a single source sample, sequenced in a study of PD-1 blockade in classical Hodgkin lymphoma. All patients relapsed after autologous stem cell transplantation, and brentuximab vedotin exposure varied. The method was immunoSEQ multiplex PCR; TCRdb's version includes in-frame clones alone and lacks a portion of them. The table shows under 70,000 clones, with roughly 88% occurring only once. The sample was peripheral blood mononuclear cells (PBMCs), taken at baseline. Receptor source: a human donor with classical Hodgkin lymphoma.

The CDR3 loop is CASSPRGGGMNYGYTF. CDR3 in DNA: TGTGCCAGCAGCCCGAGGGGGGGAGGGATGAACTATGGCTACACCTTC. This rearrangement joins TRBV7-2 to TRBJ1-2; TRBD1 is a possible D gene (6 bases). Trimming removed 5 bases at V and 2 bases at J, with 18 bases between. Germline V gives CDR1 SGHTA, CDR2 FQGNSA. The CDR3 is 16 amino acids.

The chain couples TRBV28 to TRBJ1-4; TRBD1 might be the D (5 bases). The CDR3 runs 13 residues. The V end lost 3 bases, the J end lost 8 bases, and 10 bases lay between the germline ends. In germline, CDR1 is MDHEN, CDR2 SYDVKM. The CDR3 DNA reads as TGTGCCAGCAGTTTTGGGGCTCAGGAAAAACTGTTTTTT. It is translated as CASSFGAQEKLFF. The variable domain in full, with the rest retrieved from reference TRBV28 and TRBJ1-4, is DVKVTQSSRYLVKRTGEKVFLECVQDMDHENMFWYRQDPGLGLRLIYFSYDVKMKEKGDIPEGYSVSREKKERFSLILESASTNQTSMYLCASSFGAQEKLFFGSGTQLSVL.

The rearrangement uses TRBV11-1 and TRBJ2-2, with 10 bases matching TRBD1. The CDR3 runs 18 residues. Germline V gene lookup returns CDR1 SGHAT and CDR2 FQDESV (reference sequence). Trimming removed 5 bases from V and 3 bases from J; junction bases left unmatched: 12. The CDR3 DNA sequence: TGTGCCAGCAGCGGGCTTCGGGGACAGGGGTCGCACACCGGGGAGCTGTTTTTT. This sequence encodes CASSGLRGQGSHTGELFF.

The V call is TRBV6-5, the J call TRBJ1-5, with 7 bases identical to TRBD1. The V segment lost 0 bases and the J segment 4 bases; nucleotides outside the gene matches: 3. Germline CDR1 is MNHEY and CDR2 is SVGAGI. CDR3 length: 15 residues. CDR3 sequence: CASSYSGGANQPQHF. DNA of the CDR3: TGTGCCAGCAGTTACTCAGGGGGCGCGAATCAGCCCCAGCATTTT.

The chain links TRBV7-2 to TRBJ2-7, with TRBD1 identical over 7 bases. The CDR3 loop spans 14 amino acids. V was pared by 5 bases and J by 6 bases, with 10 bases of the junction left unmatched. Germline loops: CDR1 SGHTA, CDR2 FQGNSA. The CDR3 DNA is TGTGCCAGCAGCCTCAGACAGGGTCTAGTCGAGCAGTACTTC. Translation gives CASSLRQGLVEQYF.

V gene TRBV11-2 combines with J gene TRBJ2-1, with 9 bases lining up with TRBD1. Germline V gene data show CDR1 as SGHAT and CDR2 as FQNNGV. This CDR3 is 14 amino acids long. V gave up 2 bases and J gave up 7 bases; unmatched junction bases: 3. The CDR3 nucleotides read TGTGCCAGCAGCTTAAATGACAGGGGGAATGAGCAGTTCTTC. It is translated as CASSLNDRGNEQFF. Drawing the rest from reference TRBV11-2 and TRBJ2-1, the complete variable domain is EAGVAQSPRYKIIEKRQSVAFWCNPISGHATLYWYQQILGQGPKLLIQFQNNGVVDDSQLPKDRFSAERLKGVDSTLKIQPAKLEDSAVYLCASSLNDRGNEQFFGPGTRLTVL.

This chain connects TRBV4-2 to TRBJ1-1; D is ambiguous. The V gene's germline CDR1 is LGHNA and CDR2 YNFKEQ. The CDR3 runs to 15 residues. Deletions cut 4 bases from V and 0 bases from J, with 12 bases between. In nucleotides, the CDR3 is TGTGCCAGCAGCCTTGAGCAGCGTGTGAACACTGAAGCTTTCTTT. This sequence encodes CASSLEQRVNTEAFF.

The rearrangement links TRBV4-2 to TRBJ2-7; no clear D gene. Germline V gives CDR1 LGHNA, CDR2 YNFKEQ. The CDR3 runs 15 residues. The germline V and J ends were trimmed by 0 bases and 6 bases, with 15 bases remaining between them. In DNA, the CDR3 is TGTGCCAGCAGCCAAGATGGAAAGGCGTCCGGCGAGCAGTACTTC. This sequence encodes CASSQDGKASGEQYF.

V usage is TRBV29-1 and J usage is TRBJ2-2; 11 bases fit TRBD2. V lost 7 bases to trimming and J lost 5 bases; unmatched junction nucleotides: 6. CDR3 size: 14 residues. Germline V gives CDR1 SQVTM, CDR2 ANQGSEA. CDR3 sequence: CSGSTSGGTGELFF. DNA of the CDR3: TGCAGCGGAAGCACTAGCGGGGGAACCGGGGAGCTGTTTTTT.

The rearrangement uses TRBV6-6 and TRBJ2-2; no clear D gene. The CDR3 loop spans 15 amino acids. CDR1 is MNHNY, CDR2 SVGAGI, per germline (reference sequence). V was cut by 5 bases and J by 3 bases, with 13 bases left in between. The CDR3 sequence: CASSPNRMDTGELFF. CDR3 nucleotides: TGTGCCAGCAGTCCCAACCGTATGGACACCGGGGAGCTGTTTTTT.

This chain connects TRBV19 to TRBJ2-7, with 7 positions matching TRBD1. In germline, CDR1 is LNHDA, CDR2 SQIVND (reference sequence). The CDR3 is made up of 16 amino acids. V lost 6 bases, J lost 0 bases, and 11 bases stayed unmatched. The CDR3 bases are TGTGCCAGTAGCACCCTGACAGGGCAAAGCTCCTACGAGCAGTACTTC. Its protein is CASSTLTGQSSYEQYF.

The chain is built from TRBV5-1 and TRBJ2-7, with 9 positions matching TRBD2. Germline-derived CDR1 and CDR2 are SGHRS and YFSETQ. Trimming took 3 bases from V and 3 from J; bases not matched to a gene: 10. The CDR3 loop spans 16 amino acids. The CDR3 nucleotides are TGCGCCAGCAGCTCCCTGACTAGCGGCGCCTACTACGAGCAGTACTTC. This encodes CASSSLTSGAYYEQYF.

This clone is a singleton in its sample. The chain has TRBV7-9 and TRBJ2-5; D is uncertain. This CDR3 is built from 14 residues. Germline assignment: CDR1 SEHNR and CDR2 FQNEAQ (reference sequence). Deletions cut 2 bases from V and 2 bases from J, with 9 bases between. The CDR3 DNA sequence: TGTGCCAGCAGCTTATACCTAATTCAAGAGACCCAGTACTTC. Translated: CASSLYLIQETQYF.

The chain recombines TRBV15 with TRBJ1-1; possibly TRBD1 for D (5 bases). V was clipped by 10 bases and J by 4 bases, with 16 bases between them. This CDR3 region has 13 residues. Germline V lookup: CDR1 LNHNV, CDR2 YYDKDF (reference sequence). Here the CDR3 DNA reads TGTGCCATCGGCGCGACAGCGAGCACTGAAGCTTTCTTT. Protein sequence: CAIGATASTEAFF.

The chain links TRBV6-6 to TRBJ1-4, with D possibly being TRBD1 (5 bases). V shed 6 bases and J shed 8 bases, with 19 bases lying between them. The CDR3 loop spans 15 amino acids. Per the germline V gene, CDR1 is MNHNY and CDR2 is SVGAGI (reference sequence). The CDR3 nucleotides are TGTGCCAGCAGAACGACAGTTGGAGCACAAGAAAAACTGTTTTTT. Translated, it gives CASRTTVGAQEKLFF.

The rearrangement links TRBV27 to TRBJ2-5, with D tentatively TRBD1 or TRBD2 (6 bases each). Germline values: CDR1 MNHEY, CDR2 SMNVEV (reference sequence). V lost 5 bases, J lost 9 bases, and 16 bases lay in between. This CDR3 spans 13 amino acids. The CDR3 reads CASSPRGGAAQYF. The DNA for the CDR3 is TGTGCCAGCAGTCCCAGGGGAGGCGCGGCCCAGTACTTC.

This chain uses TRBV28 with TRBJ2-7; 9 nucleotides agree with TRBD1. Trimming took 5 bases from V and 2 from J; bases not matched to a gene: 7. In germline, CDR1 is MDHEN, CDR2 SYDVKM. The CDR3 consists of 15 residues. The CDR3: CASSTGGSLAYEQYF. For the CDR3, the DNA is TGTGCCAGCAGTACAGGGGGCTCCCTAGCCTACGAGCAGTACTTC.

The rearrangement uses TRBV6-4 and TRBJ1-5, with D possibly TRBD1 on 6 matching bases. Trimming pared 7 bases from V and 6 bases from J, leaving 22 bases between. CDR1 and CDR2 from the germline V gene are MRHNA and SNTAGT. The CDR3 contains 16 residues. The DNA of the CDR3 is TGTGCCAGCAACCCGGTTAAGGGGGGTAGGGGTCAGCCCCAGCATTTT. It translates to CASNPVKGGRGQPQHF.

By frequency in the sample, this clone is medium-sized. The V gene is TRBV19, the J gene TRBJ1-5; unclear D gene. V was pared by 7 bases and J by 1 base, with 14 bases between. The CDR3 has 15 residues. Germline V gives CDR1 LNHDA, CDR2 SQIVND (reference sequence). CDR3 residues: CASNRLLGSNQPQHF. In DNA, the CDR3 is TGTGCCAGTAACAGACTTTTGGGCAGCAATCAGCCCCAGCATTTT.

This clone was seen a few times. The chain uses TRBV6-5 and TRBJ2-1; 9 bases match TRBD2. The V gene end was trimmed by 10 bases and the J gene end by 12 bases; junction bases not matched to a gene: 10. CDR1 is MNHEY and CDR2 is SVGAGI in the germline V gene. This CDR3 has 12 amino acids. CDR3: CATRGGGAGQFF. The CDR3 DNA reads TGTGCCACCCGGGGCGGGGGGGCCGGGCAGTTCTTC.

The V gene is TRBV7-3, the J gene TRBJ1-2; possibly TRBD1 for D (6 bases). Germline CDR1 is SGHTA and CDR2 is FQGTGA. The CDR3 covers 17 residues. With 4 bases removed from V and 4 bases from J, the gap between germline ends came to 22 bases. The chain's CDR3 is CASSSRGGVPSGYGYTF. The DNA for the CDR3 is TGTGCCAGCAGCTCCAGGGGCGGGGTACCAAGTGGCTATGGCTACACCTTC.

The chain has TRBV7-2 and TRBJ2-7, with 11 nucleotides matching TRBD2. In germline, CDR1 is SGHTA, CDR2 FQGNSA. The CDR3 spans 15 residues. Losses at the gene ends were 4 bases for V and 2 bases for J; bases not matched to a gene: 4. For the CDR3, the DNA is TGTGCCAGCAGCTCGGGACTAGCGGTGGCCTACGAGCAGTACTTC. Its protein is CASSSGLAVAYEQYF. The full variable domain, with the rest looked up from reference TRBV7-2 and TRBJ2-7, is GAGVSQSPSNKVTEKGKDVELRCDPISGHTALYWYRQSLGQGLEFLIYFQGNSAPDKSGLPSDRFSAERTGGSVSTLTIQRTQQEDSAVYLCASSSGLAVAYEQYFGPGTRLTVT.

CDR3 loop: CASSNQGQVGTEAFF. In nucleotides, the CDR3 is TGTGCCAGTAGTAACCAGGGACAGGTAGGAACTGAAGCTTTCTTT. V is TRBV19 and J is TRBJ1-1, with 8 nucleotides matching TRBD1. Germline values: CDR1 LNHDA, CDR2 SQIVND (reference sequence). The CDR3 is 15 residues long. With 4 bases clipped from V and 5 bases from J, the junction kept 9 bases outside the gene matches. Together with reference TRBV19 and TRBJ1-1, the CDR3 gives the full variable domain: DGGITQSPKYLFRKEGQNVTLSCEQNLNHDAMYWYRQDPGQGLRLIYYSQIVNDFQKGDIAEGYSVSREKKESFPLTVTSAQKNPTAFYLCASSNQGQVGTEAFFGQGTRLTVV.

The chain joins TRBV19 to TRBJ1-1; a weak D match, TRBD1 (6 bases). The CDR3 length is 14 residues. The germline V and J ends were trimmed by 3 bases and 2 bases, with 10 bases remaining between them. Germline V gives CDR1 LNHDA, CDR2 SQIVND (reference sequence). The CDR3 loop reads CASSILGQNTEAFF. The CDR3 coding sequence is TGTGCCAGTAGTATCTTGGGACAAAACACTGAAGCTTTCTTT.

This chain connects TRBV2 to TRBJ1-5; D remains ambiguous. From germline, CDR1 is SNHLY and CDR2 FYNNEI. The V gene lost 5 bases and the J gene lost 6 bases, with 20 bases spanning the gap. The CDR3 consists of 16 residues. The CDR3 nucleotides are TGTGCCAGCAGTCGATTTTTTCCAGAGACTGGTCAGCCCCAGCATTTT. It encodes CASSRFFPETGQPQHF.